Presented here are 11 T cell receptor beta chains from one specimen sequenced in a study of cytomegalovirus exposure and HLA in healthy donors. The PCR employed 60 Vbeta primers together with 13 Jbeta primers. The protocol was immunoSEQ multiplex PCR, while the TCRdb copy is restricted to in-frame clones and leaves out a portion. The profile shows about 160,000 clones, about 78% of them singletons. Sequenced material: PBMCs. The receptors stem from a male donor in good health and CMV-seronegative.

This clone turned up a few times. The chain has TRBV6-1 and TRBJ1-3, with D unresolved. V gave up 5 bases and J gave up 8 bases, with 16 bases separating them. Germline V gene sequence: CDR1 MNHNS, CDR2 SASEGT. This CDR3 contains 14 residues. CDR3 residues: CASSPSWQRDTIYF. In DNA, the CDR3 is TGTGCCAGCAGTCCTTCGTGGCAGAGGGACACCATATATTTT.

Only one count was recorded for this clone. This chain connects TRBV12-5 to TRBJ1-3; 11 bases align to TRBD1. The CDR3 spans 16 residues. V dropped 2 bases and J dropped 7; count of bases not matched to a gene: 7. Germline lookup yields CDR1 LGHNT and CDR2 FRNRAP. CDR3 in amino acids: CASGLPPGTGGNTIYF. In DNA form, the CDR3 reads TGTGCTAGTGGTTTGCCCCCGGGGACAGGGGGGAACACCATATATTTT.

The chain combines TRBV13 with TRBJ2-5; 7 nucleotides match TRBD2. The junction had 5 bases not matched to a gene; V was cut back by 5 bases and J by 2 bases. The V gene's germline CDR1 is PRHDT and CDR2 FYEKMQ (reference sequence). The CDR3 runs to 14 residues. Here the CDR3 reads CASSRRTSQETQYF. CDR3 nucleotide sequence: TGTGCCAGCAGCCGAAGGACTAGTCAAGAGACCCAGTACTTC.

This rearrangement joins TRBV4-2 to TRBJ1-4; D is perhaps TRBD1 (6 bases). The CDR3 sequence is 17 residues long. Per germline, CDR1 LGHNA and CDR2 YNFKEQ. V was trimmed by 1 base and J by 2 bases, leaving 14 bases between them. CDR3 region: CASSQGQGSLTNEKLFF. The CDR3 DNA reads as TGTGCCAGCAGCCAAGGGCAGGGGTCCCTCACTAATGAAAAACTGTTTTTT.

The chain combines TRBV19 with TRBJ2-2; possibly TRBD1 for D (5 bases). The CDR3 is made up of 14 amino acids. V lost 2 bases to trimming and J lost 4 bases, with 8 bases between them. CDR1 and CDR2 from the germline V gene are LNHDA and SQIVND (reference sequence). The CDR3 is CASSITGSTGELFF. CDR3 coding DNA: TGTGCCAGTAGTATAACAGGTTCCACCGGGGAGCTGTTTTTT.

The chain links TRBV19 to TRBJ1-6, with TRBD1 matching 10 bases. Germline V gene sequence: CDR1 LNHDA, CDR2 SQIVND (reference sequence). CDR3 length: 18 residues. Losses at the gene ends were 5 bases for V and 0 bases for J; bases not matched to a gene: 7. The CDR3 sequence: CASSLRQGASSYNSPLHF. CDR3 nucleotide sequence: TGTGCCAGTAGTTTACGACAGGGGGCAAGCTCCTATAATTCACCCCTCCACTTT.

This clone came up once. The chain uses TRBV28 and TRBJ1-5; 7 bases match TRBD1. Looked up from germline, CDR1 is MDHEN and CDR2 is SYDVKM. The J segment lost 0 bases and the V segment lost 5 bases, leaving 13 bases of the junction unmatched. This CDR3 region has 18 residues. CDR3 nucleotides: TGTGCCAGCAGTCGCCGGGACAGAAAGTATTATAGCAATCAGCCCCAGCATTTT. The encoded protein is CASSRRDRKYYSNQPQHF.

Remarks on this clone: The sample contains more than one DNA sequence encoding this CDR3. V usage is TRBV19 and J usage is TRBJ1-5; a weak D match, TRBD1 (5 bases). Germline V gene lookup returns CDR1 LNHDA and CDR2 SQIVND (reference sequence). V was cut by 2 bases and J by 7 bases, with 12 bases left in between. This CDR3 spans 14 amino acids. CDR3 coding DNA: TGTGCCAGTAGTATATGGGGTAGGGGCCAGCCCCAGCATTTT. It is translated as CASSIWGRGQPQHF.

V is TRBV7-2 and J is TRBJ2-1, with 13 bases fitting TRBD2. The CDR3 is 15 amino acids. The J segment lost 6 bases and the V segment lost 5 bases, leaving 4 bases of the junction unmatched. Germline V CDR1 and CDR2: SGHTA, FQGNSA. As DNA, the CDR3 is TGTGCCAGCAGCCAGACTAGCGGGGGGCCCAATGAGCAGTTCTTC. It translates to CASSQTSGGPNEQFF.

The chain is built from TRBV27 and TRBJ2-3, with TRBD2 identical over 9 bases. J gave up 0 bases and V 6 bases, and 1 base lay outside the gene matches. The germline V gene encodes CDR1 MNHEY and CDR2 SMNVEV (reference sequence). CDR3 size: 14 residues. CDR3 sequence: CASSLAGSTDTQYF. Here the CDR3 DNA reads TGTGCCAGCAGCCTAGCGGGGAGCACAGATACGCAGTATTTT.

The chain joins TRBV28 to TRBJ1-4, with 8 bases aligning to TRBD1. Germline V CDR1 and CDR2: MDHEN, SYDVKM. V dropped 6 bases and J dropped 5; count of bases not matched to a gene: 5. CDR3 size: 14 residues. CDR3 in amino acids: CASRWDRTNEKLFF. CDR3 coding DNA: TGTGCCAGCAGATGGGACAGGACAAATGAAAAACTGTTTTTT.